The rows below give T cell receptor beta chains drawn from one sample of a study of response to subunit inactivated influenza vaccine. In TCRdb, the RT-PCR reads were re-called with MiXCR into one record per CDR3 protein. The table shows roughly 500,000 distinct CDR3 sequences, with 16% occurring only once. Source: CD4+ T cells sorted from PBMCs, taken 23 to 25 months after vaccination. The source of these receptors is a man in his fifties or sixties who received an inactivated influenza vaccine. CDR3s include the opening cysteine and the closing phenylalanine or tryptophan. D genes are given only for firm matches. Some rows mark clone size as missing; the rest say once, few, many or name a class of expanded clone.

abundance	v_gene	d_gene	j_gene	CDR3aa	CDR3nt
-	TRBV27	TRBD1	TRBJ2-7	CASSRRGTGEIYEQYF	TGTGCCAGCAGCCGCCGCGGGACAGGGGAAATCTACGAGCAGTACTTC
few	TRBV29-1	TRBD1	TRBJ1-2	CSGTSQGAGGYTF	TGCAGCGGGACATCACAGGGGGCTGGCGGCTACACCTTC
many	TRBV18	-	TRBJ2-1	CASSPNQGSNSEQFF	TGTGCCAGCTCACCAAATCAGGGATCTAACAGTGAGCAGTTCTTC
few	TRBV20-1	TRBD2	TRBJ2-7	CSARLPRLADYEQYF	TGCAGTGCTAGACTTCCGAGACTAGCAGACTACGAGCAGTACTTC
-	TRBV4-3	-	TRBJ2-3	CASSQTDRTKTDTQYF	TGCGCCAGCAGCCAAACCGACAGGACCAAGACAGATACGCAGTATTTT
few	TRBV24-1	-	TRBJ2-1	CATSDGTVYNEQFF	TGTGCCACCAGTGACGGGACGGTCTACAATGAGCAGTTCTTC
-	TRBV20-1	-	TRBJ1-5	CSARALDSNQPQHF	TGCAGTGCTAGAGCTCTGGATAGCAATCAGCCCCAGCATTTT
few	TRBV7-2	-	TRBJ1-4	CASKVNRAGEKLFF	TGTGCCAGCAAAGTCAACAGGGCGGGGGAAAAACTGTTTTTT
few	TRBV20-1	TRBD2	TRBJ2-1	CSARARTSGVSSYNEQFF	TGCAGTGCTAGAGCCCGGACTAGCGGGGTGAGCTCCTACAATGAGCAGTTCTTC
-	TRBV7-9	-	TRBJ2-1	CASSLAYGRSSYNEQFF	TGTGCCAGCAGCTTAGCGTACGGCAGGAGCTCCTACAATGAGCAGTTCTTC
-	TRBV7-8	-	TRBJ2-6	CASSSAGTGANVLTF	TGTGCCAGCAGCTCAGCAGGGACTGGGGCCAACGTCCTGACTTTC
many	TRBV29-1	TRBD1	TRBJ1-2	CSAPEGAGGYTF	TGCAGCGCCCCCGAGGGGGCCGGGGGCTACACCTTC
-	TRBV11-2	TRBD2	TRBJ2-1	CASSLGVSGVGYEQFF	TGTGCCAGCAGCTTAGGGGTTAGCGGGGTGGGGTATGAGCAGTTCTTC
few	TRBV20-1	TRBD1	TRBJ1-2	CSAPGQGVPGSYGYTF	TGCAGTGCACCGGGACAGGGAGTGCCAGGGAGCTATGGCTACACCTTC
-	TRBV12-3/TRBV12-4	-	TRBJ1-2	CASSLRETNYGYTF	TGTGCCAGCAGTTTACGGGAAACGAACTATGGCTACACCTTC
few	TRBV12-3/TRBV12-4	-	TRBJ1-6	CASSSTPGHSPLHF	TGTGCCAGCAGTTCAACCCCTGGGCATTCACCCCTCCACTTT
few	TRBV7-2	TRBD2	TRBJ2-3	CASSTRLAGGTDTQYF	TGTGCCAGCAGCACCAGACTAGCGGGGGGCACAGATACGCAGTATTTT
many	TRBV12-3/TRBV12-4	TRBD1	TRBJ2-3	CASSFGTGVHTQYF	TGTGCCAGCAGTTTTGGGACAGGGGTGCATACGCAGTATTTT
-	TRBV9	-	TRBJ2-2	CASSVATGTGELFF	TGTGCCAGCAGCGTAGCTACAGGCACCGGGGAGCTGTTTTTT
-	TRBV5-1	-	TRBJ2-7	CASSLGDPSVEQYF	TGCGCCAGCAGCTTGGGGGACCCTTCGGTTGAGCAGTACTTC
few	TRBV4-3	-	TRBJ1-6	CASSQDPGLGSPLHF	TGCGCCAGCAGCCAAGATCCTGGTCTTGGGTCACCCCTCCACTTT
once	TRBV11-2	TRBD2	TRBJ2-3	CASSLIAGVPDTQYF	TGTGCCAGCAGCTTAATAGCGGGAGTCCCAGATACGCAGTATTTT
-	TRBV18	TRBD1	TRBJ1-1	CASSPFLGQMNTEAFF	TGTGCCAGCTCACCGTTCTTGGGACAGATGAACACTGAAGCTTTCTTT
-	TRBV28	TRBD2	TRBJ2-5	CASSLGTSGSQYF	TGTGCCAGCAGTTTAGGGACTAGCGGTTCCCAGTACTTC
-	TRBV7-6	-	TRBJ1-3	CASSSPAGNTIYF	TGTGCCAGCAGCTCTCCAGCGGGAAACACCATATATTTT
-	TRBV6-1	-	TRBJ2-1	CASKRGTHNEQFF	TGTGCCAGCAAACGGGGGACCCACAATGAGCAGTTCTTC
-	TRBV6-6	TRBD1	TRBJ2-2	CASTQTGAGELFF	TGTGCCAGCACCCAGACAGGGGCCGGGGAGCTGTTTTTT
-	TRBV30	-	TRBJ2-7	CAWSPGYEQYF	TGTGCCTGGAGCCCCGGGTACGAGCAGTACTTC
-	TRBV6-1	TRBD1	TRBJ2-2	CASNLGDRGFNTGELFF	TGTGCCAGCAACCTAGGGGACAGGGGTTTTAACACCGGGGAGCTGTTTTTT
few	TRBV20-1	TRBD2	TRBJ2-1	CSAPSGRGYNEQFF	TGCAGTGCTCCAAGCGGGAGGGGTTACAATGAGCAGTTCTTC
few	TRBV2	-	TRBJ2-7	CASSDRGVTEQYF	TGTGCCAGCAGTGATAGAGGGGTTACCGAGCAGTACTTC
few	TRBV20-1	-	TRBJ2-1	CSARDITQDNEQFF	TGCAGTGCTAGAGATATAACACAGGACAATGAGCAGTTCTTC
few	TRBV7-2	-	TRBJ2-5	CASSPAPRETQYF	TGTGCCAGCAGCCCGGCCCCTCGGGAGACCCAGTACTTC
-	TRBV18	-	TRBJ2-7	CASSPVGEYEQYF	TGTGCCAGCTCACCAGTCGGGGAGTACGAGCAGTACTTC
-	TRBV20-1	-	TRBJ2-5	CSARGKITLKETQYF	TGCAGTGCTAGAGGGAAAATCACCCTTAAAGAGACCCAGTACTTC